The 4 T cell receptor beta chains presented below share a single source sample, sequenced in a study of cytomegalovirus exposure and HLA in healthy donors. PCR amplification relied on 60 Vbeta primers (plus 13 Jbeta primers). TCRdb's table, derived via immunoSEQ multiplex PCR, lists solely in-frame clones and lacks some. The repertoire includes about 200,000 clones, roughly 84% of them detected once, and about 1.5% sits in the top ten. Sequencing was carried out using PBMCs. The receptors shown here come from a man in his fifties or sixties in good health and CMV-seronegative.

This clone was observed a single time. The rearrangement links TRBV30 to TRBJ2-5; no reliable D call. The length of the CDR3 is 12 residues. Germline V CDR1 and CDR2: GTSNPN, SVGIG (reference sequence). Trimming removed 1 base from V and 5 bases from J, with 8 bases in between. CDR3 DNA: TGTGCCTGGAGTGACAAAACGGAGACCCAGTACTTC. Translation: CAWSDKTETQYF.

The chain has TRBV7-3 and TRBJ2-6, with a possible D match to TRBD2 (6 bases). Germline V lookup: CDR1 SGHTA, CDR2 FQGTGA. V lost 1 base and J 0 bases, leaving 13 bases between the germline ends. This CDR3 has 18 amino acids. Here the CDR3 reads CASSLMRGRNSGANVLTF. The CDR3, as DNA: TGTGCCAGCAGCTTAATGCGGGGCAGGAACTCTGGGGCCAACGTCCTGACTTTC.

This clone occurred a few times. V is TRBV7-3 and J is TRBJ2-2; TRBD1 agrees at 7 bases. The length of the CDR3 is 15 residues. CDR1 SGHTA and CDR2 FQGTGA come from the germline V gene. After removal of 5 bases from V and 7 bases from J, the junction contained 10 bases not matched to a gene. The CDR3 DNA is TGTGCCAGCAGCCCCGGGACAGCGCGCATCGGGGAGCTGTTTTTT. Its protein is CASSPGTARIGELFF.

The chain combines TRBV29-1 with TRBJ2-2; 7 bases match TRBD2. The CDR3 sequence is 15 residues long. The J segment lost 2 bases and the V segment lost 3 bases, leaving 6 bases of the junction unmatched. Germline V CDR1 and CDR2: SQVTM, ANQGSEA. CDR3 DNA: TGCAGCGTTGAGGGCAGGGAGGGAAACACCGGGGAGCTGTTTTTT. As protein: CSVEGREGNTGELFF.